The 5 T cell receptor beta chains below were found in one sample sequenced in a study of shared clonotypes between healthy human individuals. The repertoire was sequenced with immunoSEQ multiplex PCR; TCRdb's copy has only in-frame clones and lacks some. The sample records some 700,000 clones, 90% being singletons. Material for sequencing was memory CD8+ T cells from PBMCs. Subset meaning: CD45RO+ cells pooled with CCR7-negative TemRA cells. The receptors stem from a man between 18 and 35 years old in good health. Some clones in this sample may be carry-over from other donors' samples.

The J gene is TRBJ1-2, the V gene TRBV30; D gene unclear. This CDR3 spans 13 amino acids. CDR1 is GTSNPN, CDR2 SVGIG, per germline (reference sequence). V was cut by 3 bases and J by 2 bases, with 10 bases left in between. CDR3 DNA: TGTGCCTGGAGCCCAGCATCAAACTATGGCTACACCTTC. Amino acid sequence: CAWSPASNYGYTF.

V gene TRBV5-1 combines with J gene TRBJ1-2, with unresolved D. The CDR3 extends over 16 amino acids. Germline loops: CDR1 SGHRS, CDR2 YFSETQ. Deletions cut 4 bases from V and 0 bases from J, with 16 bases between. CDR3 coding DNA: TGCGCCAGCAGCCCCGCGGGAGTCAGCCCTAACTATGGCTACACCTTC. Its translation: CASSPAGVSPNYGYTF. The variable domain in full, with the rest retrieved from reference TRBV5-1 and TRBJ1-2, is KAGVTQTPRYLIKTRGQQVTLSCSPISGHRSVSWYQQTPGQGLQFLFEYFSETQRNKGNFPGRFSGRQFSNSRSEMNVSTLELGDSALYLCASSPAGVSPNYGYTFGSGTRLTVV.

This chain connects TRBV14 to TRBJ2-2, with TRBD1 as a possible D gene (5 bases). V was pared by 4 bases and J by 7 bases, with 22 bases between. The CDR3 has 17 amino acids. CDR1 and CDR2 (germline): SGHDN, FVKESK. The CDR3 reads CASSPTQAHARGGELFF. The CDR3 DNA follows: TGTGCCAGCAGCCCTACCCAGGCCCACGCAAGGGGCGGGGAGCTGTTTTTT.

As concerns this clone: Within the sample, other DNA sequences also encode this same CDR3. The chain has TRBV4-1 and TRBJ2-7; unclear D gene. The CDR3 sequence is 11 residues long. Trimming stripped 1 base from V and 6 bases from J, with 4 bases between. In germline, CDR1 is MGHRA, CDR2 YSYEKL. CDR3 coding DNA: TGCGCCAGCAGCCAAGGGTCCGAGCAGTACTTC. It codes for CASSQGSEQYF.

The table lists this clone with a count of one. This chain connects TRBV11-2 to TRBJ2-1, with D possibly matching TRBD2 (5 bases). The CDR3 runs 16 residues. Trimming removed 6 bases from V and 3 bases from J, with 18 bases in between. Germline loops: CDR1 SGHAT, CDR2 FQNNGV. Here the CDR3 reads CASSWALTGNYNEQFF. Here the CDR3 DNA reads TGTGCCAGCAGTTGGGCCCTGACGGGAAACTACAATGAGCAGTTCTTC.